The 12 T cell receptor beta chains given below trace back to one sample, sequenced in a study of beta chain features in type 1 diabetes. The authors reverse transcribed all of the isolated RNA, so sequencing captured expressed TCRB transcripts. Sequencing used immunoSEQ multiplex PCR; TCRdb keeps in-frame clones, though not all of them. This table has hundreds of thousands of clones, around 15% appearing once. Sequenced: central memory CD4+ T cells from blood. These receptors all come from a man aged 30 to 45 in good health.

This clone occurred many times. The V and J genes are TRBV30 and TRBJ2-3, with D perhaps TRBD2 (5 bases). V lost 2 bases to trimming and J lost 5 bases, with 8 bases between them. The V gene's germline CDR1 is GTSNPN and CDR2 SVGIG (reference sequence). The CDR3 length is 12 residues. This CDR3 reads CAWSSGKDTQYF. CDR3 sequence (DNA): TGTGCCTGGAGTTCGGGAAAAGATACGCAGTATTTT.

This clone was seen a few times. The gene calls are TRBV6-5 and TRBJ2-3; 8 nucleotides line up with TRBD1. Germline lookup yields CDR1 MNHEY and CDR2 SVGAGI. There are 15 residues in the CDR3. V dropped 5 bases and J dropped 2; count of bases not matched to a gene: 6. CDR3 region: CASSTRDRNTDTQYF. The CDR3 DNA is TGTGCCAGCAGTACCCGGGACAGGAACACAGATACGCAGTATTTT.

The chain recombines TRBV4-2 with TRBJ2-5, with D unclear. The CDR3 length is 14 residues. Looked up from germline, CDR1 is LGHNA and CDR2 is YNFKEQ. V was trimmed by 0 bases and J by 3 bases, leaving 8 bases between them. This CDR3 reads CASSQELTKETQYF. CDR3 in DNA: TGTGCCAGCAGCCAAGAATTGACAAAAGAGACCCAGTACTTC.

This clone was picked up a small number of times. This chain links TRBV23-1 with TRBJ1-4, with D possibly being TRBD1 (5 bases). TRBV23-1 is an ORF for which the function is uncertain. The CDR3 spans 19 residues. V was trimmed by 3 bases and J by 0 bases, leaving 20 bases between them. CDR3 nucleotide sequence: TGCGCCAGCAGTCAGGCGGACAAGCCAAGGATCGCAACTAATGAAAAACTGTTTTTT. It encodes CASSQADKPRIATNEKLFF.

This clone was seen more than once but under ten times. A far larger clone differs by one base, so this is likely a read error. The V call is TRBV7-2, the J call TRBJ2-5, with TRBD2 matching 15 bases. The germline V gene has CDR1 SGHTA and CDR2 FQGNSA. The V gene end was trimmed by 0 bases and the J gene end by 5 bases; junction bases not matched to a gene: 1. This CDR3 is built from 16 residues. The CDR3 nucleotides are TGTGCCAGCAGCTTAGCAGGACTAGCGGGAGGGGAGACCCAGTACTTC. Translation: CASSLAGLAGGETQYF.

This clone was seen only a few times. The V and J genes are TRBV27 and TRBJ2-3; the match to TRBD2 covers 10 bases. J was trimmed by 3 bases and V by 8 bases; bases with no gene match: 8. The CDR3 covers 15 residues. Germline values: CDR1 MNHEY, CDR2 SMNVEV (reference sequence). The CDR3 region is CASGILAGATDTQYF. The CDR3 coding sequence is TGTGCCAGCGGGATTCTAGCGGGGGCAACAGATACGCAGTATTTT.

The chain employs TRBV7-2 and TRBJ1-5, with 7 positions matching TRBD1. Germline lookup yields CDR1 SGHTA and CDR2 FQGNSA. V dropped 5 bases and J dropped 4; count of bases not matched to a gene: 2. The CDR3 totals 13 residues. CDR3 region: CASSAQGNQPQHF. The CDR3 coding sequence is TGTGCCAGCAGCGCACAGGGGAATCAGCCCCAGCATTTT. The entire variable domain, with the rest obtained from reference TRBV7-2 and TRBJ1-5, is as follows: GAGVSQSPSNKVTEKGKDVELRCDPISGHTALYWYRQSLGQGLEFLIYFQGNSAPDKSGLPSDRFSAERTGGSVSTLTIQRTQQEDSAVYLCASSAQGNQPQHFGDGTRLSIL.

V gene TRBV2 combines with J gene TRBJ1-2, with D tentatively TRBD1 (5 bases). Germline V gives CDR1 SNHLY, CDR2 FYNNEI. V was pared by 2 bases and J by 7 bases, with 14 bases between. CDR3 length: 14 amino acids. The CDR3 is CASSEQGGRSGYTF. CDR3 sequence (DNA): TGTGCCAGCAGTGAACAGGGAGGGAGGAGTGGCTACACCTTC.

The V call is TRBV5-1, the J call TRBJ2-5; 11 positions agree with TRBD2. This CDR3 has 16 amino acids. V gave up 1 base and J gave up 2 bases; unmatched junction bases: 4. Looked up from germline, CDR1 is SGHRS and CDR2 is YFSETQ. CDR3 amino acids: CASSLTIAGGQETQYF. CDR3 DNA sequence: TGCGCCAGCAGCTTGACCATAGCGGGGGGGCAAGAGACCCAGTACTTC.

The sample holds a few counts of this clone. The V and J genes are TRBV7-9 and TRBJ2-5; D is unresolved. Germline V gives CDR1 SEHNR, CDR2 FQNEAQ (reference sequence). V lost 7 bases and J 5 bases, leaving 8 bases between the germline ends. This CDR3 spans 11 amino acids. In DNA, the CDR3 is TGTGCCAGCAAGTCGGCGGAGACCCAGTACTTC. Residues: CASKSAETQYF. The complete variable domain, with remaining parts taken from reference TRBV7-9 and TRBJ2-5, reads DTGVSQNPRHKITKRGQNVTFRCDPISEHNRLYWYRQTLGQGPEFLTYFQNEAQLEKSRLLSDRFSAERPKGSFSTLEIQRTEQGDSAMYLCASKSAETQYFGPGTRLLVL.

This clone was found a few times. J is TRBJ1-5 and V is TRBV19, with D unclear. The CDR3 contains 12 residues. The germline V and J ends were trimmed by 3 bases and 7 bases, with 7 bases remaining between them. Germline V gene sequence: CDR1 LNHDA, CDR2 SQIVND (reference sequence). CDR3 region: CASSIQYQPQHF. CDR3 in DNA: TGTGCCAGTAGTATCCAGTACCAGCCCCAGCATTTT.

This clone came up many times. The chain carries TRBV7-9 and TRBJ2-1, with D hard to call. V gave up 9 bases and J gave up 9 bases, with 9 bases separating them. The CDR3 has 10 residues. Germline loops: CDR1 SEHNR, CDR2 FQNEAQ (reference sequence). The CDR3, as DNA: TGTGCCAGACGACGTGGTGAGCAGTTCTTC. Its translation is CARRRGEQFF. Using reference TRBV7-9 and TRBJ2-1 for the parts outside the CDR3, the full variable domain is DTGVSQNPRHKITKRGQNVTFRCDPISEHNRLYWYRQTLGQGPEFLTYFQNEAQLEKSRLLSDRFSAERPKGSFSTLEIQRTEQGDSAMYLCARRRGEQFFGPGTRLTVL.